The present entry profiles one TCR beta chain with its context. No antigen is known for it. This specimen belongs to a study of cytomegalovirus exposure and HLA in healthy donors. Findings of the study overall: Rare TCR sequences dominated, though some public TCRs recurred in many donors. Associated with HLA alleles at 0.05 false discovery rate in a later analysis were 15,000 to 20,000 TCR beta sequences.

CDR1 is SGDLS and CDR2 is YYNGEE in the germline V gene. This CDR3 is 15 amino acids long. The V end was cut by 7 bases, the J end by 0 bases, with 14 bases between. The PCR had 60 Vbeta and 13 Jbeta primers. Here immunoSEQ multiplex PCR was the method, and the copy in TCRdb shows in-frame clones only, minus some. There are some 70,000 clones in the sample, with 7.5% held by the top ten. The chain is built from TRBV9 and TRBJ2-1, with a tentative D call TRBD2 (5 bases). Input material: PBMCs. The origin of this receptor is a female donor in good health and CMV-seropositive. CDR3 sequence (DNA): TGTGCCAGCGGGAGATACCAAAGCTCCTACAATGAGCAGTTCTTC. Residues: CASGRYQSSYNEQFF.